The clone carrying this T cell receptor beta chain is a singleton in its sample. Antigen specificity is unknown. This sample is drawn from a study of PD-1 blockade in mismatch repair-deficient tumors. Points from the study as a whole: Tumor-resident clones, often absent from pretreatment blood, expanded after pembrolizumab and then contracted.

TCRdb's copy holds only in-frame clones and misses some; the assay was immunoSEQ multiplex PCR. The sample has roughly 130,000 clones, 88% seen once. The TCR-sequenced patients were three responders to pembrolizumab. From germline, CDR1 is MNHEY and CDR2 SVGAGI. CDR3 size: 15 residues. V dropped 6 bases and J dropped 4 bases, with 18 bases sitting between them. The V and J genes are TRBV6-5 and TRBJ2-5; D may match TRBD1 or TRBD2 (6 bases each). This material consisted of peripheral blood, taken 70 to 72 weeks after starting pembrolizumab. The receptor was isolated from an adult with mismatch repair-deficient cancer. The CDR3 DNA reads TGTGCCAGCAGACGAGGACTAACGACAGGAGAGACCCAGTACTTC. This sequence encodes CASRRGLTTGETQYF.